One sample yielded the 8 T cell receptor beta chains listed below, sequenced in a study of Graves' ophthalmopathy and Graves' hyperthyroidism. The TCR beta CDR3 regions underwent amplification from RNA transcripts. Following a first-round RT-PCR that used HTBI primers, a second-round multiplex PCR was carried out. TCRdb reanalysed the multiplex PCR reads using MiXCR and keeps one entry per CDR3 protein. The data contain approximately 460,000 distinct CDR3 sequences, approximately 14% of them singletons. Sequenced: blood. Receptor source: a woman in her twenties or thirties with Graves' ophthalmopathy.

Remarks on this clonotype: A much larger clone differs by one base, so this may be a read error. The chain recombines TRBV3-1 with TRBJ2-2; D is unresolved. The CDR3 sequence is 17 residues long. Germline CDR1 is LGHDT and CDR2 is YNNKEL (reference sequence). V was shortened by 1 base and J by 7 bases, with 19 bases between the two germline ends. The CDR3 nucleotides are TGTGCCAGCAGCCAAGCGCCCGGCTTTCCCCGGATCGGGGAGCTGTTTTTT. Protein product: CASSQAPGFPRIGELFF.

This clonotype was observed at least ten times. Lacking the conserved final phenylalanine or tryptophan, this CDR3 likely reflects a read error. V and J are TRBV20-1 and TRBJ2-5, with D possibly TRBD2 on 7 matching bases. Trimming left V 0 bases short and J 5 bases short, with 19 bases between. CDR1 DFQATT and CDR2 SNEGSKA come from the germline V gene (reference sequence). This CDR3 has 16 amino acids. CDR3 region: CSARESVGGHQETQYV. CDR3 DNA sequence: TGCAGTGCTAGAGAGTCGGTGGGGGGGCATCAGGAGACCCAGTACGTC.

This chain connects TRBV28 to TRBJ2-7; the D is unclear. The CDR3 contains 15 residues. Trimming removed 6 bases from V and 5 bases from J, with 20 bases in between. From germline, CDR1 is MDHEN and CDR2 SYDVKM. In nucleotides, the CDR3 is TGTGCCAGCAGCCCATACCGGGTCCAAAACGACGAGCAGTACTTC. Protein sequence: CASSPYRVQNDEQYF.

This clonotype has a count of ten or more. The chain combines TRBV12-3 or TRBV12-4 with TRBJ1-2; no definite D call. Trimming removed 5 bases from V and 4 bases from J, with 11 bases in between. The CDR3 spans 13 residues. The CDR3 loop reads CASSESGVYGYTF. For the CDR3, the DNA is TGTGCCAGCAGTGAATCCGGGGTCTATGGCTACACCTTC.

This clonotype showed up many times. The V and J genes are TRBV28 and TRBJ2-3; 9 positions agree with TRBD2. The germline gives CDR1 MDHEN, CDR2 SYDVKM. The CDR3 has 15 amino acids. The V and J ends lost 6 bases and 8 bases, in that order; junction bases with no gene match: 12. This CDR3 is CASRHSGSGTGTQYF. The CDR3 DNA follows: TGTGCCAGCAGACATAGCGGGAGCGGAACTGGTACGCAGTATTTT.

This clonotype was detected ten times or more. This chain's CDR3 is CASTTVGGSSNQPQHF. CDR3 in DNA: TGTGCCAGTACCACCGTAGGAGGCTCGAGCAATCAGCCCCAGCATTTT. This rearrangement joins TRBV19 to TRBJ1-5; D call uncertain. This CDR3 region has 16 residues. V gave up 7 bases and J gave up 1 base, with 17 bases separating them. Germline CDR1 reads LNHDA; CDR2 reads SQIVND (reference sequence).

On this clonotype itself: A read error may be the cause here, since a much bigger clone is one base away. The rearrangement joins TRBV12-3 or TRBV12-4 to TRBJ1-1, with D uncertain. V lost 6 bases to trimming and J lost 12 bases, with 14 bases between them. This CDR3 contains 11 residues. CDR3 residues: CASSYGGQSFF. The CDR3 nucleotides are TGTGCCAGCAGCTACGGAGGGCAATCTTTCTTT.

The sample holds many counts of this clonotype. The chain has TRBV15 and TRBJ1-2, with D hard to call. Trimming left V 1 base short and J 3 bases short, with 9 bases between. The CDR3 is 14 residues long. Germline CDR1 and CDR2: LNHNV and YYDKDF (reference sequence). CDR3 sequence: CATSRGAFDYGYTF. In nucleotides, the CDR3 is TGTGCCACCAGCAGAGGGGCGTTCGACTATGGCTACACCTTC.